This TCR beta chain came from a study of blood T cell repertoires in COVID-19. The data were produced by immunoSEQ multiplex PCR, yet TCRdb's version contains in-frame clones alone and is incomplete. The sample has approximately 300,000 clones, around 86% seen once; the top ten hold about 10%. This CDR3 region has 15 residues. Germline CDR1 and CDR2: ENHRY and SYGVKD. The J segment lost 5 bases and the V segment lost 4 bases, leaving 3 bases of the junction unmatched. V usage is TRBV10-3 and J usage is TRBJ2-3, with TRBD2 matching over 13 bases. This clonotype was sampled from a woman aged 18-29 years who had recovered from COVID-19. Sample: PBMCs or T cells enriched from blood (not recorded which). The CDR3 nucleotides read TGTGCCATCAGTGGACTAGCGGGAGGCGAAGATACGCAGTATTTT. Translated, it gives CAISGLAGGEDTQYF.